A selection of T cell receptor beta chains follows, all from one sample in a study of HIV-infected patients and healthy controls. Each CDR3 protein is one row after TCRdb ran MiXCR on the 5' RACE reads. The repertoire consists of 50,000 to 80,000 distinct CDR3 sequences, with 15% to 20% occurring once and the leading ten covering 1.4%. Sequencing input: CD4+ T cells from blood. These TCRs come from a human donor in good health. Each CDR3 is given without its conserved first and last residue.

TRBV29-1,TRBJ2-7,SVEEGTAGYEQY
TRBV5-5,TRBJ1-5,ASSPSDRGYPPQH
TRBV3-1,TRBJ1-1,ASSQRGGAEAF
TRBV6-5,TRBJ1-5,ASRPGQGKRSNQPQH
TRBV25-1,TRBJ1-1,ASSESPDYTEAF
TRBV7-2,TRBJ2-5,ASSLVGGGGETQY
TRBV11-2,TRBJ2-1,ASSLTRLGSGRDNEQF
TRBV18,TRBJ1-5,ASSVGEEQPQH
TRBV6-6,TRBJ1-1,ASTPPGGLNTEAF
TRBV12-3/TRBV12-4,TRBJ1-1,ASSLDGGGTEAF
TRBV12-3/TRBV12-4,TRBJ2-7,ASKTGTTYEQY
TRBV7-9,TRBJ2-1,ASSSPVSGEVSSYNEQF
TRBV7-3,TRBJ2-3,ASSFGSLGDTQY
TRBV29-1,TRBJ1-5,SVGSNQPQH
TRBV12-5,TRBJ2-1,ASGFALAGGEQF
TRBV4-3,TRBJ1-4,ASSQDRQGAYNEKLF
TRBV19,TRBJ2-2,ASSGRVVANTGELF
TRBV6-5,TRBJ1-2,ASSYSPLPYYGYT
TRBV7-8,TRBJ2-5,ASSLVGTQY
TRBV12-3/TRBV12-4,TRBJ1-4,ASSPYLGEKLF
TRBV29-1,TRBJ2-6,SVEVWGSGANVLT
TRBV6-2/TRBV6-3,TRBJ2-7,ASSYAAATYEQY
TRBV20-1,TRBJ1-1,SVSRQGSNTEAF
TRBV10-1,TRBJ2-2,ASSETGTPNTGELF
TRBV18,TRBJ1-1,ASSTGTGGLNTEAF
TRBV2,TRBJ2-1,ASQDRGSYNEQF
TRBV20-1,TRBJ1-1,SADAGGNTEAF
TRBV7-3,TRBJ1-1,ASSYGFTGEAF
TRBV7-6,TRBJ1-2,ASSPAGGAYGYT
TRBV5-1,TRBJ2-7,ASSLAQGAKYEQY
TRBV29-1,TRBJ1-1,SVVGQGTFMNTEAF
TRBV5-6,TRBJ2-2,ASSLVTSGSYVGGELF
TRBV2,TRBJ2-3,ASSGGAHSTDTQY
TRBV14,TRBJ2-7,ASSRLGPRDRLYEQY
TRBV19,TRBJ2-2,ASSHAGDRGSYTGELF
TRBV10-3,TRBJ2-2,AIRGTSGMGTGELF